One sample yielded the 20 T cell receptor beta chains listed below, sequenced in a study of monozygotic twins with inflammatory bowel disease. From the 5' RACE reads, TCRdb lists one entry per CDR3 protein and no DNA. This specimen shows roughly 100,000 distinct CDR3 sequences; the ten leading clones hold under 2.5%. Sequenced input: blood. The receptors stem from a human donor with ulcerative colitis or Crohn's disease, or a healthy co-twin of an affected twin (not recorded which).

The genes are TRBV20-1 and TRBJ2-5; TCRdb proposes TRBD2, but this gene call is untestable without DNA. The CDR3 sequence is 13 residues long. Looked up from germline, CDR1 is DFQATT and CDR2 is SNEGSKA (reference sequence). CDR3 sequence reads: CSARASGQETQYF.

V is TRBV10-3 and J is TRBJ2-7. The germline V gene has CDR1 ENHRY and CDR2 SYGVKD. The CDR3 runs to 14 residues. The CDR3 loop reads CAISERQGPYEQYF.

V usage is TRBV20-1 and J usage is TRBJ2-7; TCRdb lists TRBD2, though no DNA is available to test this call. CDR3 size: 19 residues. Germline V gene lookup returns CDR1 DFQATT and CDR2 SNEGSKA (reference sequence). This CDR3 reads CSARVTGASGSRGPYEQYF.

This sequence joins TRBV10-3 and TRBJ1-2. Per germline, CDR1 ENHRY and CDR2 SYGVKD. The CDR3 runs 17 residues. CDR3 loop: CAISEGGSATSLYGYTF.

V gene TRBV18 combines with J gene TRBJ2-7; TCRdb indicates TRBD2, and absent DNA this call remains unverified. Germline values: CDR1 KGHSH, CDR2 LQKENI. The CDR3 is 14 amino acids. The CDR3 protein is CASSPRTSGVGQYF. Looking up the rest from reference TRBV18 and TRBJ2-7 gives the full variable domain: NAGVMQNPRHLVRRRGQEARLRCSPMKGHSHVYWYRQLPEEGLKFMVYLQKENIIDESGMPKERFSAEFPKEGPSILRIQQVVRGDSAAYFCASSPRTSGVGQYFGPGTRLTVT.

V and J are TRBV7-2 and TRBJ1-1; without DNA, the TCRdb call of TRBD1 cannot be checked. The CDR3 totals 16 residues. Germline V CDR1 and CDR2: SGHTA, FQGNSA. CDR3 protein: CASSRDRGYMNTEAFF.

J is TRBJ2-1 and V is TRBV27. This CDR3 is built from 15 residues. Germline V lookup: CDR1 MNHEY, CDR2 SMNVEV (reference sequence). The CDR3 spells CASSFGFSSYNEQFF.

The genes are TRBV7-3 and TRBJ1-6. The CDR3 extends over 14 amino acids. Germline V lookup: CDR1 SGHTA, CDR2 FQGTGA. This CDR3 reads CASGLGSGNSPLHF.

V and J are TRBV28 and TRBJ2-7; TCRdb lists TRBD2, though no DNA is available to test this call. The CDR3 has 17 residues. Germline assignment: CDR1 MDHEN and CDR2 SYDVKM. CDR3 sequence: CASLPWTSGRASHEQYF.

This chain links TRBV5-5 with TRBJ2-5; TCRdb's D gene call, TRBD2, goes unchecked for lack of DNA. Germline CDR1 SGHKS, CDR2 YYEKEE (reference sequence). The CDR3 is made up of 13 amino acids. Here the CDR3 reads CASSSGTSETQYF.

The chain combines TRBV6-1 with TRBJ2-4; TCRdb designates TRBD1, a call that cannot be tested without DNA. CDR1 MNHNS and CDR2 SASEGT come from the germline V gene. CDR3 length: 15 residues. The CDR3 region is CASSRPGPLGNIQYF.

This sequence joins TRBV19 and TRBJ2-2; the D gene TCRdb calls, TRBD1, cannot be checked with no DNA. The CDR3 sequence is 14 residues long. Looked up from germline, CDR1 is LNHDA and CDR2 is SQIVND (reference sequence). CDR3 region: CASSPGPRAGELFF.

The V call is TRBV5-5, the J call TRBJ2-1. The germline V gene has CDR1 SGHKS and CDR2 YYEKEE (reference sequence). The CDR3 is 12 amino acids. Here the CDR3 reads CASSFGAHEQFF.

J is TRBJ2-7 and V is TRBV5-4; TCRdb indicates TRBD1, and absent DNA this call remains unverified. There are 15 residues in the CDR3. Per the germline V gene, CDR1 is SGHNT and CDR2 is YYREEE (reference sequence). The CDR3 sequence: CASSSASGLNYEQYF.

The J gene is TRBJ1-1, the V gene TRBV6-2 or TRBV6-3. Per the germline V gene, CDR1 is MNHEY and CDR2 is SVGEGT. The CDR3 runs to 21 residues. CDR3 amino acids: CASSYNHPHRAQAFMNTEAFF.

The chain is built from TRBV20-1 and TRBJ2-3; TCRdb designates TRBD2, a call that cannot be tested without DNA. This CDR3 is built from 15 residues. Germline CDR1 reads DFQATT; CDR2 reads SNEGSKA (reference sequence). CDR3: CSARERGGLTDTQYF.

This sequence joins TRBV10-2 and TRBJ2-5; as DNA is missing, the TRBD1 call by TCRdb cannot be tested. There are 16 residues in the CDR3. The V gene's germline CDR1 is WSHSY and CDR2 SAAADI. CDR3: CASARLGQGMRETQYF.

The CDR3: CASSQVGVGYTEAFF. The rearrangement joins TRBV4-3 to TRBJ1-1. The CDR3 totals 15 residues. Germline V gene data show CDR1 as LGHNA and CDR2 as YSLEER.

The genes are TRBV12-3 or TRBV12-4 and TRBJ2-7; TCRdb lists TRBD2, though no DNA is available to test this call. The CDR3 spans 14 residues. This chain's CDR3 is CASSFLAGQNEQYF.

The chain employs TRBV7-9 and TRBJ2-7. Germline assignment: CDR1 SEHNR and CDR2 FQNEAQ (reference sequence). The length of the CDR3 is 11 residues. The CDR3 loop reads CASSKDYEQYF.